Shown below are 29 T cell receptor beta chains from a single sample sequenced in a study of T cells in Graves' hyperthyroidism and ophthalmopathy. Amplified TCR beta CDR3 regions came from RNA transcripts. A first-round RT-PCR of the TCR CDR3 used the HTBI primer set. Each CDR3 protein gets one entry after TCRdb re-called the multiplex PCR reads with MiXCR. This sample carries 300,000 to 400,000 distinct CDR3 sequences, 15% to 20% of them seen once, and the ten largest clones take around 47%. The sequenced material came from blood. These receptors were collected from a woman aged 50 to 60 with Graves' hyperthyroidism.

This clonotype was counted many times. The chain employs TRBV3-1 and TRBJ1-2; D is perhaps TRBD1 (5 bases). Trimming cost V 2 bases and J 0 bases, with 10 bases left between them. Germline CDR1 reads LGHDT; CDR2 reads YNNKEL (reference sequence). The CDR3 has 15 amino acids. The CDR3 sequence: CASSQPGAANYGYTF. The CDR3 DNA sequence: TGTGCCAGCAGCCAACCCGGGGCCGCTAACTATGGCTACACCTTC.

A note on this clonotype: At one of its ends the junction is not consistent with the germline gene, which may arise from a read error. The chain is built from TRBV6-1 and TRBJ2-2, with D perhaps matching TRBD1 or TRBD2 (5 bases each). The CDR3 is made up of 11 amino acids. Germline V gene sequence: CDR1 MNHNS, CDR2 SASEGT. DNA of the CDR3: TGTGCCGGCAGTGGGGGCGGGGAGCTGTTTTTT. Protein sequence: CAGSGGGELFF.

This sequence joins TRBV20-1 and TRBJ1-5; D is unresolved. Looked up from germline, CDR1 is DFQATT and CDR2 is SNEGSKA (reference sequence). Trimming cost V 3 bases and J 1 base, with 10 bases left between them. CDR3 length: 14 residues. The CDR3 DNA sequence: TGCAGTGCTAGTGACACGAGAAGCAATCAGCCCCAGCATTTT. Its protein is CSASDTRSNQPQHF.

V and J are TRBV20-1 and TRBJ1-5; perhaps TRBD1 as D (6 bases). V lost 3 bases to trimming and J lost 7 bases, with 13 bases between them. Per the germline V gene, CDR1 is DFQATT and CDR2 is SNEGSKA (reference sequence). The CDR3 has 13 residues. The CDR3 loop is CSASWGPGQPQHF. CDR3 in DNA: TGCAGTGCTAGCTGGGGGCCGGGGCAGCCCCAGCATTTT.

A few counts support this clonotype. This chain links TRBV5-1 with TRBJ1-1; D is ambiguous. Germline assignment: CDR1 SGHRS and CDR2 YFSETQ. The CDR3 spans 15 residues. V was clipped by 6 bases and J by 1 base, with 16 bases between them. Here the CDR3 reads CASNGGLGKNTEAFF. The CDR3 DNA follows: TGCGCCAGCAATGGAGGGCTGGGGAAGAACACTGAAGCTTTCTTT.

This clonotype was counted between two and nine times. This CDR3 reads CATSDFGGRAGTDTQYF. CDR3 nucleotide sequence: TGTGCCACCAGTGATTTCGGTGGGAGGGCCGGTACAGATACGCAGTATTTT. This rearrangement joins TRBV24-1 to TRBJ2-3, with 7 bases identical to TRBD2. J was trimmed by 3 bases and V by 1 base; bases with no gene match: 9. Germline lookup yields CDR1 KGHDR and CDR2 SFDVKD. This CDR3 is built from 17 residues.

The rearrangement joins TRBV9 to TRBJ1-5; the D is unclear. The V gene lost 0 bases and the J gene lost 9 bases, with 16 bases spanning the gap. The CDR3 loop spans 15 amino acids. The V gene's germline CDR1 is SGDLS and CDR2 YYNGEE. Here the CDR3 DNA reads TGTGCCAGCAGCGTAGCTCCAACAGCCACTCGGCCCCAGCATTTT. This encodes CASSVAPTATRPQHF.

This clonotype came up many times. The rearrangement joins TRBV15 to TRBJ1-1; no firm D call. The CDR3 sequence is 13 residues long. The ends were cut back, 6 bases at V and 0 bases at J, with 8 bases in the middle. Looked up from germline, CDR1 is LNHNV and CDR2 is YYDKDF (reference sequence). The CDR3: CATSTAMNTEAFF. CDR3 in DNA: TGTGCCACCAGTACAGCCATGAACACTGAAGCTTTCTTT.

The sample holds many counts of this clonotype. The CDR3: CASSDRYRGPVGNQPQHF. The CDR3 coding sequence is TGTGCCAGCAGTGATAGGTACAGGGGGCCGGTGGGCAATCAGCCCCAGCATTTT. The chain is built from TRBV6-1 and TRBJ1-5, with 9 bases that match TRBD1. CDR3 length equals 18 residues. The V segment lost 3 bases and the J segment 2 bases; nucleotides outside the gene matches: 11. Germline V lookup: CDR1 MNHNS, CDR2 SASEGT.

J is TRBJ2-1 and V is TRBV18, with D perhaps matching TRBD1 or TRBD2 (5 bases each). V was shortened by 3 bases and J by 7 bases, with 16 bases between the two germline ends. The CDR3 is 15 amino acids. Per the germline V gene, CDR1 is KGHSH and CDR2 is LQKENI. The chain's CDR3 is CASSPGMGRRNEQFF. The CDR3 DNA is TGTGCCAGCTCACCCGGGATGGGGCGGCGGAATGAGCAGTTCTTC.

This clonotype was recorded a few times. The CDR3 is CSARGVASYEQYF. The CDR3 nucleotides are TGCAGTGCTAGAGGGGTGGCCTCCTACGAGCAGTACTTC. V gene TRBV20-1 combines with J gene TRBJ2-7, with unresolved D. Germline CDR1 is DFQATT and CDR2 is SNEGSKA (reference sequence). Deletions cut 1 base from V and 0 bases from J, with 7 bases between. CDR3 size: 13 residues.

The CDR3 region has the DNA TGTGCCAGCTCACCGGTCCTGGGGCGATACGAGCAGTACTTC. This sequence encodes CASSPVLGRYEQYF. The chain joins TRBV18 to TRBJ2-7; tentative D call: TRBD1 (5 bases). The CDR3 has 14 amino acids. Trimming removed 3 bases at V and 4 bases at J, with 13 bases between. The germline CDR1 and CDR2 sequences are KGHSH and LQKENI.

CDR3: CASSGGTENTGELFF. The CDR3 coding sequence is TGTGCCAGCAGCGGCGGGACAGAGAACACCGGGGAGCTGTTTTTT. V usage is TRBV3-1 and J usage is TRBJ2-2, with D possibly TRBD1 on 7 matching bases. V dropped 5 bases and J dropped 1 base, with 11 bases sitting between them. The CDR3 is 15 amino acids. Germline V gene data show CDR1 as LGHDT and CDR2 as YNNKEL (reference sequence).

This CDR3 reads CASSLDRVVTYEQYF. CDR3 nucleotide sequence: TGTGCCAGCAGTTTAGACAGGGTAGTAACCTACGAGCAGTACTTC. This chain connects TRBV6-2 or TRBV6-3 to TRBJ2-7, with 7 bases aligning to TRBD1. The CDR3 has 15 residues. Looked up from germline, CDR1 is MNHEY and CDR2 is SVGEGT. The J segment lost 2 bases and the V segment lost 4 bases, leaving 8 bases of the junction unmatched.

This clonotype showed up many times. The chain joins TRBV20-1 to TRBJ1-1; weak D call: TRBD1 (5 bases). V lost 1 base to trimming and J lost 2 bases, with 11 bases between them. The germline V gene encodes CDR1 DFQATT and CDR2 SNEGSKA (reference sequence). The CDR3 runs 14 residues. CDR3 bases: TGCAGTGCTAGAGCGGGGGGGAGTAACACTGAAGCTTTCTTT. This encodes CSARAGGSNTEAFF.

Only a few counts were recorded for this clonotype. This chain links TRBV5-1 with TRBJ2-1; tentative D call: TRBD1 (6 bases). The CDR3 totals 16 residues. The V and J ends lost 4 bases and 1 base respectively, with 15 bases between them. CDR1 is SGHRS and CDR2 is YFSETQ in the germline V gene. Here the CDR3 DNA reads TGCGCCAGCAGCCCTAATAGGGGGTTGTCCTACAATGAGCAGTTCTTC. Its translation is CASSPNRGLSYNEQFF.

CDR3 sequence reads: CSARPLELDTQYF. CDR3 bases: TGCAGTGCTAGACCTCTAGAATTAGATACGCAGTATTTT. The chain links TRBV20-1 to TRBJ2-3; D is undetermined. Trimming shortened V by 2 bases and J by 5 bases, and 11 bases separated the two germline ends. CDR1 and CDR2 from the germline V gene are DFQATT and SNEGSKA (reference sequence). The CDR3 is 13 residues long.

The chain combines TRBV12-3 or TRBV12-4 with TRBJ2-2, with D maybe TRBD2 (5 bases). Trimming pared 5 bases from V and 3 bases from J, leaving 16 bases between. There are 16 residues in the CDR3. In DNA, the CDR3 is TGTGCCAGCAGTCTATGGACTGAAGGACACACCGGGGAGCTGTTTTTT. It yields the protein CASSLWTEGHTGELFF.

The chain couples TRBV5-1 to TRBJ2-7; weak D call: TRBD1 (6 bases). V was clipped by 0 bases and J by 0 bases, with 7 bases between them. Germline V CDR1 and CDR2: SGHRS, YFSETQ. The CDR3 spans 14 residues. The CDR3 protein is CASSLGRGSYEQYV. CDR3 DNA: TGCGCCAGCAGCTTGGGCAGGGGCTCCTACGAGCAGTACGTC.

This clonotype was detected a few times. The J gene is TRBJ2-2, the V gene TRBV28; 7 bases match TRBD2. The junction had 4 bases not matched to a gene; V was cut back by 3 bases and J by 6 bases. This CDR3 region has 14 residues. Germline V gene lookup returns CDR1 MDHEN and CDR2 SYDVKM. This CDR3 reads CASSFGRGSGELFF. The DNA of the CDR3 is TGTGCCAGCAGTTTCGGGCGGGGGTCCGGGGAGCTGTTTTTT.

This clonotype turned up a few times. The V gene is TRBV6-1, the J gene TRBJ2-7; D uncertain. Germline assignment: CDR1 MNHNS and CDR2 SASEGT. V was trimmed by 10 bases and J by 3 bases, leaving 16 bases between them. This CDR3 is 13 amino acids long. CDR3 protein: CANLRPPRYEQYV. CDR3 nucleotides: TGTGCCAACCTGAGACCACCCCGCTACGAGCAGTACGTC.

The chain carries TRBV6-1 and TRBJ2-1; D is possibly TRBD2 (6 bases). CDR1 is MNHNS, CDR2 SASEGT, per germline. Deletions cut 7 bases from V and 2 bases from J, with 12 bases between. The CDR3 sequence is 14 residues long. The CDR3 DNA reads TGTGCCAGCAAGCGTAGCGGAACCTACAATGAGCAGTTCTTC. This codes for CASKRSGTYNEQFF.

This clonotype was seen many times. The genes are TRBV12-3 or TRBV12-4 and TRBJ2-4; 7 bases agree with TRBD1. The CDR3 loop spans 15 amino acids. After removal of 6 bases from V and 1 base from J, the junction contained 6 bases not matched to a gene. The CDR3 region is CASSLDRDAKNIQYF. DNA of the CDR3: TGTGCCAGCAGCCTTGACAGGGATGCCAAAAACATTCAGTACTTC.

This clonotype was detected a few times. This chain uses TRBV15 with TRBJ2-1; possibly TRBD1 for D (6 bases). Germline V gene sequence: CDR1 LNHNV, CDR2 YYDKDF (reference sequence). V was cut by 1 base and J by 2 bases, with 9 bases left in between. The CDR3 consists of 15 residues. The CDR3 loop reads CATSRGPGAYNEQFF. CDR3 in DNA: TGTGCCACCAGCAGAGGTCCAGGGGCCTACAATGAGCAGTTCTTC.

This chain uses TRBV19 with TRBJ1-5, with D maybe TRBD1 (5 bases). In germline, CDR1 is LNHDA, CDR2 SQIVND (reference sequence). This CDR3 has 16 amino acids. Between the trimmed V and J ends, which lost 7 bases and 0 bases, there was a span of 16 bases. The CDR3 coding sequence is TGTGCCAGTACCCCAGGGACTGGCTATAGCAATCAGCCCCAGCATTTT. It codes for CASTPGTGYSNQPQHF. Filled out from reference TRBV19 and TRBJ1-5, the complete variable domain reads DGGITQSPKYLFRKEGQNVTLSCEQNLNHDAMYWYRQDPGQGLRLIYYSQIVNDFQKGDIAEGYSVSREKKESFPLTVTSAQKNPTAFYLCASTPGTGYSNQPQHFGDGTRLSIL.

V is TRBV6-6 and J is TRBJ2-7; D gene uncertain. Germline lookup yields CDR1 MNHNY and CDR2 SVGAGI (reference sequence). V was clipped by 0 bases and J by 4 bases, with 13 bases between them. This CDR3 spans 15 amino acids. The CDR3 nucleotides read TGTGCCAGCAGTTACTCGGGCAGTTTCAGTTACGAGCAGTACTTC. Residues: CASSYSGSFSYEQYF.

The V gene is TRBV20-1, the J gene TRBJ2-7; D is possibly TRBD2 (5 bases). Germline V gives CDR1 DFQATT, CDR2 SNEGSKA (reference sequence). Trimming left V 1 base short and J 3 bases short, with 13 bases between. The CDR3 is 14 residues long. The CDR3 spells CSARVVAPNYEQYV. DNA for the CDR3: TGCAGTGCTAGAGTTGTAGCGCCTAACTACGAGCAGTACGTC.

In this sample, this clonotype turned up a few times. This rearrangement joins TRBV4-2 to TRBJ2-5; possible D gene TRBD1, 5 bases. This CDR3 region has 18 residues. Trimming removed 0 bases from V and 1 base from J, with 18 bases in between. Germline CDR1 reads LGHNA; CDR2 reads YNFKEQ. The DNA for the CDR3 is TGTGCCAGCAGCCAAGATCGAATGTTGGACATCCGCCAAGAGACCCAGTACTTC. It yields the protein CASSQDRMLDIRQETQYF.

This clonotype showed up many times. The chain links TRBV12-5 to TRBJ2-1; D is uncertain. This CDR3 has 15 residues. The V end lost 3 bases, the J end lost 4 bases, and 13 bases lay between the germline ends. Germline values: CDR1 LGHNT, CDR2 FRNRAP. In DNA, the CDR3 is TGTGCTAGTGGTTTCTGGTCGGCGATGTACAATGAGCAGTTCTTC. It encodes CASGFWSAMYNEQFF.